These 27 T cell receptor beta chains came from one sample sequenced in a study of control samples from healthy donors and cancer patients. Libraries were prepared by immunoSEQ multiplex PCR; TCRdb keeps only in-frame clonotypes and omits some of them. The sample lists about 100,000 clones, around four fifths occurring once. The sample consisted of blood. The receptors shown here come from a man aged 25-45 years in good health.

The rearrangement uses TRBV30 and TRBJ1-5; D ambiguous. The CDR3 is 13 residues long. V gave up 1 base and J gave up 6 bases, with 10 bases separating them. Germline CDR1 GTSNPN, CDR2 SVGIG (reference sequence). The CDR3 nucleotides read TGTGCCTGGAGTGCGTCCGCAGGTCAGCCCCAGCATTTT. Translating gives CAWSASAGQPQHF.

The rearrangement uses TRBV6-1 and TRBJ1-6; tentative D call: TRBD1 (6 bases). Per germline, CDR1 MNHNS and CDR2 SASEGT. Trimming cost V 1 base and J 9 bases, with 7 bases left between them. The CDR3 totals 13 residues. The CDR3 DNA follows: TGTGCCAGCAGTGAAGGCAGGGGTTCACCCCTCCACTTT. Translation: CASSEGRGSPLHF.

V and J are TRBV7-2 and TRBJ2-3; 7 bases fit TRBD1. Trimming took 5 bases from V and 4 from J; bases not matched to a gene: 9. This CDR3 has 15 residues. The germline V gene encodes CDR1 SGHTA and CDR2 FQGNSA. CDR3 nucleotides: TGTGCCAGCAGCCCCGGGACAGTGGAGGCAGATACGCAGTATTTT. Protein product: CASSPGTVEADTQYF.

V gene TRBV3-1 (or the pseudogene TRBV3-2) combines with J gene TRBJ2-5, with D unresolved. The germline V and J ends were trimmed by 3 bases and 0 bases, with 17 bases remaining between them. Looked up from germline, CDR1 is LGHDT and CDR2 is YNNKEL (reference sequence). CDR3 length equals 17 residues. Here the CDR3 reads CASSHPRPGLDQETQYF. The DNA of the CDR3 is TGTGCCAGCAGCCATCCTCGACCTGGATTGGACCAAGAGACCCAGTACTTC.

This sequence joins TRBV19 and TRBJ2-2; D is ambiguous. Germline V gene sequence: CDR1 LNHDA, CDR2 SQIVND (reference sequence). V was trimmed by 6 bases and J by 0 bases, leaving 5 bases between them. The CDR3 covers 13 residues. This chain's CDR3 is CASRPTNTGELFF. CDR3 bases: TGTGCCAGTAGACCGACGAACACCGGGGAGCTGTTTTTT.

This chain connects TRBV11-2 to TRBJ1-3; D remains ambiguous. Trimming left V 10 bases short and J 2 bases short, with 15 bases between. The CDR3 runs to 14 residues. In germline, CDR1 is SGHAT, CDR2 FQNNGV. The CDR3 reads CATDRTLPGNTIYF. The CDR3, as DNA: TGTGCCACCGATCGCACTCTCCCTGGAAACACCATATATTTT. Full variable domain (missing parts from reference TRBV11-2 and TRBJ1-3): EAGVAQSPRYKIIEKRQSVAFWCNPISGHATLYWYQQILGQGPKLLIQFQNNGVVDDSQLPKDRFSAERLKGVDSTLKIQPAKLEDSAVYLCATDRTLPGNTIYFGEGSWLTVV.

J is TRBJ1-2 and V is TRBV28; TRBD1 agrees at 11 bases. CDR1 is MDHEN, CDR2 SYDVKM, per germline. V dropped 6 bases and J dropped 10; count of bases not matched to a gene: 7. The CDR3 has 13 amino acids. CDR3 protein: CASSRGQGASYTF. CDR3 nucleotide sequence: TGTGCCAGCAGCCGTGGACAGGGGGCTTCCTACACCTTC.

This chain joins TRBV9 and TRBJ2-2; no reliable D call. This CDR3 is built from 15 residues. Germline CDR1 and CDR2: SGDLS and YYNGEE. The V gene lost 0 bases and the J gene lost 2 bases, with 8 bases spanning the gap. The CDR3 coding sequence is TGTGCCAGCAGCGTAGAGGGTGGAAACACCGGGGAGCTGTTTTTT. It translates to CASSVEGGNTGELFF.

The V gene is TRBV3-1 (or the pseudogene TRBV3-2), the J gene TRBJ1-1; D gene unclear. The CDR3 has 15 amino acids. The germline gives CDR1 LGHDT, CDR2 YNNKEL (reference sequence). V was clipped by 1 base and J by 2 bases, with 11 bases between them. The CDR3 loop reads CASSQGPYGNTEAFF. The CDR3 nucleotides are TGTGCCAGCAGCCAAGGTCCTTACGGCAACACTGAAGCTTTCTTT.

The J gene is TRBJ2-5, the V gene TRBV27; weak D call: TRBD2 (6 bases). The V end was cut by 8 bases, the J end by 3 bases, with 10 bases between. Germline assignment: CDR1 MNHEY and CDR2 SMNVEV (reference sequence). This CDR3 is built from 12 residues. In DNA form, the CDR3 reads TGTGCCAGCCCCGGGGGAGAAGAGACCCAGTACTTC. Translating gives CASPGGEETQYF.

The chain employs TRBV30 and TRBJ2-1, with D perhaps TRBD2 (6 bases). V shed 3 bases and J shed 0 bases, with 12 bases lying between them. The CDR3 loop spans 15 amino acids. Germline V gene sequence: CDR1 GTSNPN, CDR2 SVGIG (reference sequence). The CDR3 spells CAWSRGGNSYNEQFF. Written as DNA, the CDR3 is TGTGCCTGGAGCCGTGGGGGGAACTCCTACAATGAGCAGTTCTTC.

The V call is TRBV12-3 or TRBV12-4, the J call TRBJ2-7; a weak D match, TRBD1 (6 bases). V was clipped by 5 bases and J by 4 bases, with 12 bases between them. This CDR3 contains 13 residues. CDR3 residues: CASSLGQSYEQYF. In nucleotides, the CDR3 is TGTGCCAGCAGTCTCGGACAGAGTTACGAGCAGTACTTC.

The V gene is TRBV5-1, the J gene TRBJ1-1; D might be TRBD1 (5 bases). The length of the CDR3 is 15 residues. V was cut by 0 bases and J by 2 bases, with 11 bases left in between. The V gene's germline CDR1 is SGHRS and CDR2 YFSETQ. The CDR3 DNA is TGCGCCAGCAGCTTGGACGGGGGGTATAACACTGAAGCTTTCTTT. Protein sequence: CASSLDGGYNTEAFF.

The chain is built from TRBV7-8 and TRBJ2-2; no clear D gene. This CDR3 spans 15 amino acids. The V gene's germline CDR1 is SGHVS and CDR2 FQNEAQ. The ends were cut back, 3 bases at V and 0 bases at J, with 8 bases in the middle. CDR3 sequence (DNA): TGTGCCAGCAGCTTGGTGGTCTCGAACACCGGGGAGCTGTTTTTT. It yields the protein CASSLVVSNTGELFF.

The genes are TRBV2 and TRBJ1-1, with D possibly matching TRBD1 (5 bases). The V gene's germline CDR1 is SNHLY and CDR2 FYNNEI. Trimming cost V 3 bases and J 4 bases, with 24 bases left between them. This CDR3 spans 18 amino acids. CDR3 nucleotide sequence: TGTGCCAGCAGTGAGATGTACAGGCCTACGCTGAGGAGCACTGAAGCTTTCTTT. It codes for CASSEMYRPTLRSTEAFF.

The chain combines TRBV7-2 with TRBJ1-6, with a tentative D call TRBD1 (5 bases). Trimming pared 5 bases from V and 5 bases from J, leaving 10 bases between. The CDR3 consists of 14 residues. Germline CDR1 reads SGHTA; CDR2 reads FQGNSA. CDR3 in DNA: TGTGCCAGCAGCCTCAGGGCCCATAATTCACCCCTCCACTTT. It specifies CASSLRAHNSPLHF.

The chain has TRBV5-1 and TRBJ1-1, with a weak D call TRBD1 (6 bases). From germline, CDR1 is SGHRS and CDR2 YFSETQ. CDR3 length: 16 amino acids. The V end was cut by 0 bases, the J end by 0 bases, with 12 bases between. This chain's CDR3 is CASSLGGAPLNTEAFF. The CDR3 DNA follows: TGCGCCAGCAGCTTGGGGGGGGCGCCTTTGAACACTGAAGCTTTCTTT.

The chain employs TRBV5-1 and TRBJ2-4; the D gene could be TRBD1 or TRBD2 (5 bases each). V gave up 1 base and J gave up 6 bases, with 14 bases separating them. Germline lookup yields CDR1 SGHRS and CDR2 YFSETQ. The CDR3 totals 15 residues. The CDR3 here is CASSLRGEFRNIQYF. In DNA form, the CDR3 reads TGCGCCAGCAGCTTGAGAGGGGAATTCAGAAACATTCAGTACTTC.

This clone is a singleton in its sample. The chain recombines TRBV11-3 with TRBJ2-5; 7 bases align to TRBD2. Per germline, CDR1 SGHNT and CDR2 YENEEA. This CDR3 region has 15 residues. V lost 5 bases to trimming and J lost 5 bases; unmatched junction nucleotides: 11. CDR3 sequence (DNA): TGTGCCAGCAGCGCCGGGACTAACATTGAGGAGACCCAGTACTTC. Translated: CASSAGTNIEETQYF. The whole variable domain, filled in from reference TRBV11-3 and TRBJ2-5, reads EAGVVQSPRYKIIEKKQPVAFWCNPISGHNTLYWYLQNLGQGPELLIRYENEEAVDDSQLPKDRFSAERLKGVDSTLKIQPAELGDSAVYLCASSAGTNIEETQYFGPGTRLLVL.

This clone was recorded only once. The chain has TRBV6-5 and TRBJ1-1; the match to TRBD1 covers 10 bases. The germline V gene has CDR1 MNHEY and CDR2 SVGAGI. This CDR3 spans 14 amino acids. V was pared by 2 bases and J by 5 bases, with 2 bases of the junction left unmatched. Here the CDR3 reads CASSYPGQGTEAFF. For the CDR3, the DNA is TGTGCCAGCAGTTACCCGGGACAGGGGACTGAAGCTTTCTTT.

The rearrangement links TRBV7-3 to TRBJ2-7, with D perhaps TRBD2 (6 bases). Trimming removed 1 base at V and 2 bases at J, with 24 bases between. CDR1 and CDR2 from the germline V gene are SGHTA and FQGTGA. The CDR3 has 19 amino acids. CDR3 loop: CASSLSRDPLASLTYEQYF. In DNA form, the CDR3 reads TGTGCCAGCAGCTTAAGCCGAGACCCTCTAGCGAGCCTCACCTACGAGCAGTACTTC.

The chain uses TRBV5-5 and TRBJ2-7, with TRBD1 identical over 10 bases. The CDR3 contains 18 residues. Per germline, CDR1 SGHKS and CDR2 YYEKEE (reference sequence). V gave up 5 bases and J gave up 2 bases; unmatched junction bases: 16. Here the CDR3 reads CASSARDRGRGWAYEQYF. In DNA form, the CDR3 reads TGTGCCAGCAGTGCCCGGGACAGGGGCCGAGGGTGGGCCTACGAGCAGTACTTC.

Only a few counts were recorded for this clone. This chain connects TRBV7-9 to TRBJ2-7; D uncertain. V was pared by 5 bases and J by 2 bases, with 10 bases between. Germline values: CDR1 SEHNR, CDR2 FQNEAQ (reference sequence). CDR3 length equals 13 residues. Written as DNA, the CDR3 is TGTGCCAGCAGCCCGACACTTGCCTACGAGCAGTACTTC. Its translation: CASSPTLAYEQYF.

The rearrangement joins TRBV5-4 to TRBJ2-7, with 9 nucleotides matching TRBD2. The length of the CDR3 is 15 residues. Trimming at V came to 3 bases and at J to 5 bases, leaving 9 bases not matched to a gene. Germline CDR1 reads SGHNT; CDR2 reads YYREEE (reference sequence). The CDR3 reads CASSSLQAGGHEQYF. CDR3 coding DNA: TGTGCCAGCAGCTCCCTTCAAGCGGGGGGCCACGAGCAGTACTTC.

The chain couples TRBV6-6 to TRBJ2-3; the D is unclear. Trimming removed 0 bases from V and 7 bases from J, with 8 bases in between. CDR1 and CDR2 (germline): MNHNY, SVGAGI (reference sequence). This CDR3 is 13 amino acids long. The CDR3 nucleotides read TGTGCCAGCAGTTACTCGAAGGAAAATACGCAGTATTTT. Its translation: CASSYSKENTQYF.

The chain has TRBV6-1 and TRBJ1-1, with D tentatively TRBD1 (5 bases). V was pared by 2 bases and J by 10 bases, with 14 bases between. Germline loops: CDR1 MNHNS, CDR2 SASEGT. This CDR3 spans 13 amino acids. CDR3 protein: CASSENRQGGAFF. For the CDR3, the DNA is TGTGCCAGCAGTGAAAATAGGCAGGGAGGAGCTTTCTTT.

This clone was recorded only once. This sequence joins TRBV10-2 and TRBJ2-7; TRBD2 matches 13 bases. The germline gives CDR1 WSHSY, CDR2 SAAADI. This CDR3 comprises 15 residues. Trimming took 5 bases from V and 4 from J; bases not matched to a gene: 5. As DNA, the CDR3 is TGCGCCAGCAGTACACTAGCGGGGGGGCCGTACGAGCAGTACTTC. Its protein product is CASSTLAGGPYEQYF.